Included here is one T cell receptor beta chain sequence, with context. Its antigen remains unknown. Time point meaning: persistent/refractory GD, antithyroid drugs over 5 years with positive TRAb. Scientists built the TCR library using RNA that was extracted from PBMCs. The sample belongs to a study of regulatory T cells in long-lasting Graves disease. Study-level points and caveats: Persistent Graves' patients showed less TCR diversity than newly diagnosed ones. Persistent disease samples used TRBV28, TRBJ1-2 and TRBJ2-5 preferentially.

According to the study, TCR beta libraries were built with iRepertoire HTBI primers and CDR3-region Arm-PCR. MiXCR was run by TCRdb on the multiplex PCR reads, yielding one entry per CDR3 protein. The repertoire includes 310,000 or so distinct CDR3 sequences, 22% of them detected once, and just over 55% sits in the top ten. CDR3 length: 14 amino acids. Germline CDR1 ENHRY, CDR2 SYGVKD. With 6 bases clipped from V and 2 bases from J, the junction kept 5 bases outside the gene matches. V is TRBV10-3 and J is TRBJ2-3, with 7 bases matching TRBD1. This receptor was taken from a female donor with Graves disease. The material sequenced was peripheral blood mononuclear cells (PBMCs), taken when the disease was refractory, from a patient treated with antithyroid drugs. The DNA of the CDR3 is TGTGCCATCAGATCCAGGGGGTTCACAGATACGCAGTATTTT. The encoded protein is CAIRSRGFTDTQYF.